This T cell receptor (beta chain) was recorded in a study of prognosis after radiotherapy for stage I lung cancer. By sample share, this clonotype is medium-sized (0.01 to 0.1%). The CDR3 covers 14 residues. CDR1 is GTSNPN and CDR2 is SVGIG in the germline V gene (reference sequence). V was cut by 0 bases and J by 1 base, with 7 bases left in between. Genomic DNA served as the source from which two-round multiplex PCR generated TCR beta CDR3 amplicons. First-round PCR amplification was performed with primers specific to each TRBV and TRBJ gene. TCRdb reprocessed the multiplex PCR reads with MiXCR, giving one entry per CDR3 protein. Here the sample spans nearly 25,000 distinct CDR3 sequences, roughly 34% being singletons.

The receptor was isolated from a donor over 45 with non-small cell lung cancer. This chain joins TRBV30 and TRBJ1-3; D not certain. The sequences come from PBMCs, collected before or after stereotactic body radiation therapy (not recorded which). The CDR3 DNA is TGTGCCTGGAGTGTATGGGAATCTGGAAACACCATATATTTT. Protein sequence: CAWSVWESGNTIYF. The full variable domain, in which reference TRBV30 and TRBJ1-3 provide the parts outside the CDR3, is SQTIHQWPATLVQPVGSPLSLECTVEGTSNPNLYWYRQAAGRGLQLLFYSVGIGQISSEVPQNLSASRPQDRQFILSSKKLLLSDSGFYLCAWSVWESGNTIYFGEGSWLTVV.